This is a list of T cell receptor beta chains from one sample in a study of a mutant IDH1 vaccine in newly diagnosed glioma. Which antigens these TCRs recognize remains unknown. Profiling relied on immunoSEQ multiplex PCR, and the TCRdb table lists in-frame clones only, not all of them. The data show 25,000 to 30,000 clones, roughly 90% seen once. The material was PBMCs, obtained from a glioma patient whose treatment included an IDH1 peptide vaccine. These receptors all stem from a man aged 18 to 29 with glioma. Both conserved end residues are part of each CDR3. The order of the fields is D gene, J gene, V gene, clone size, CDR3 DNA, CDR3 protein. A D gene is named only where the DNA matches it firmly. A clone size is listed for some rows: how often the clone was seen (once, few, many), or a class if it is expanded.

>.|TRBJ1-5|TRBV6-5|.
TGTGCCAGCAGTTACTCGGGGGGGAATCAGCCCCAGCATTTT
CASSYSGGNQPQHF
>.|TRBJ1-2|TRBV6-5|.
TGTGCCAGCAGTCCGGACAGCGGACACTATGGCTACACCTTC
CASSPDSGHYGYTF
>.|TRBJ2-1|TRBV5-8|once
TGTGCCAGCAGCTTGGGACTAAGCTCCTACAATGAGCAGTTCTTC
CASSLGLSSYNEQFF
>.|TRBJ1-1|TRBV6-5|medium-sized
TGTGCCAGCGGGGTGACAGCGAACACTGAAGCTTTCTTT
CASGVTANTEAFF
>.|TRBJ1-4|TRBV5-6|few
TGTGCCAGCAGCTTGGCCGGTGGAATGACTAATGAAAAACTGTTTTTT
CASSLAGGMTNEKLFF
>.|TRBJ2-2|TRBV7-9|.
TGTGCCAGCTTGGGGGCGGACGGCGGACCTCTGAACACCGGGGAGCTGTTTTTT
CASLGADGGPLNTGELFF
>TRBD1|TRBJ1-1|TRBV4-3|.
TGCGCCAGCAGCCAATTCGGACAGGGGAACACTGAAGCTTTCTTT
CASSQFGQGNTEAFF
>TRBD1|TRBJ1-2|TRBV2|.
TGTGCCAGCAGCGCCGGGACAGGGACAATAGGTGGCTACACCTTC
CASSAGTGTIGGYTF
>.|TRBJ2-5|TRBV4-2|once
TGTGCCAGCAGCCAAGGGGTGGGAAAAGAAGAGACCCAGTACTTC
CASSQGVGKEETQYF
>.|TRBJ2-7|TRBV2|.
TGTGCCAGCGGAAGAGTATACGAGCAGTACTTC
CASGRVYEQYF
>TRBD1|TRBJ2-3|TRBV5-1|.
TGCGCCAGCAGCTCAGGGGGCTCGGATACGCAGTATTTT
CASSSGGSDTQYF
>.|TRBJ1-2|TRBV7-2|.
TGTGCCAGCAGCTTATCCCCGGGGCCCCGTAACTATGGCTACACCTTC
CASSLSPGPRNYGYTF
>.|TRBJ2-6|TRBV5-4|.
TGTGCCAGCAGCTTCCGCTCTGGGGCCAACGTCCTGACTTTC
CASSFRSGANVLTF
>TRBD2|TRBJ2-2|TRBV29-1|.
TGCAGCGTTGGGGGACTAGCGGGAGAAGGAGGGACCGGGGAGCTGTTTTTT
CSVGGLAGEGGTGELFF
>.|TRBJ2-1|TRBV14|.
TGTGCCAGCAGCCAAGACCCCGACTCTAAGTTCTTC
CASSQDPDSKFF
>.|TRBJ2-2|TRBV25-1|.
TGTGCCAGCAGTGAATCGAGGGGGGTAACCGGGGAGCTGTTTTTT
CASSESRGVTGELFF
>TRBD2|TRBJ2-5|TRBV6-1|.
TGTGCCAGCAGTACCTTGACAGCCGGGGGGGGGACCCAGTACTTC
CASSTLTAGGGTQYF
>.|TRBJ1-4|TRBV5-4|.
TGTGCCAGCAGCTTGGGAGGGGACAACGAAAAACTGTTTTTT
CASSLGGDNEKLFF
>TRBD1|TRBJ1-5|TRBV7-2|.
TGTGCCAGCAGCTGGGGGACAGCTCAGCCCCAGCATTTT
CASSWGTAQPQHF
>TRBD1|TRBJ2-7|TRBV27|.
TGTGCCAGCAGTTCACGGGACAGCGCCTACGAGCAGTACTTC
CASSSRDSAYEQYF
>.|TRBJ2-1|TRBV19|.
TGTGCCAGTAGTAAGGGAGGACAGAGCTCCTACAATGAGCAGTTCTTC
CASSKGGQSSYNEQFF
>TRBD1|TRBJ1-1|TRBV19|.
TGTGCCAGCCACCAGACAGGGATGAACACTGAAGCTTTCTTT
CASHQTGMNTEAFF
>TRBD2|TRBJ2-7|TRBV10-3|.
TGTGCCATCAGTGAGTCGACTAGCAGCCCGACGTACGAGCAGTACTTC
CAISESTSSPTYEQYF
>.|TRBJ2-7|TRBV2|.
TGTGCCAGCAGTGTGGGGTACGAGCAGTACTTC
CASSVGYEQYF
>.|TRBJ1-1|TRBV5-1|.
TGCGCCAGCAGCTCCACCCAGGGAGGGAGCACTGAAGCTTTCTTT
CASSSTQGGSTEAFF
>TRBD1|TRBJ1-2|TRBV29-1|.
TGCAGCGTAAGGACAGGGGGAGTGCGGGGCTACACCTTC
CSVRTGGVRGYTF
>.|TRBJ2-2|TRBV11-2|.
TGTGCCAGCAGCTTAGTGAGGGACACCGGGGAGCTGTTTTTT
CASSLVRDTGELFF
>TRBD1|TRBJ1-1|TRBV6-1|.
TGTGCCACCTCGGTTGCGACAGGGAGCGAAGCTTTCTTT
CATSVATGSEAFF
>.|TRBJ1-1|TRBV29-1|.
TGCAGCGACATGGGGCGAGCCTCCACTGAAGCTTTCTTT
CSDMGRASTEAFF
>.|TRBJ2-3|TRBV7-2|.
TGTGCCAGCAGCTTGGGACTTATCACAGATACGCAGTATTTT
CASSLGLITDTQYF
>.|TRBJ1-1|TRBV6-5|.
TGTGCCAGCAGCCCCTTCCGAGGGTCCGGCGCTTTCTTT
CASSPFRGSGAFF
>.|TRBJ2-1|TRBV7-2|.
TGTGCCAGCAGCCCCCCAGGGAATGAGCAGTTCTTC
CASSPPGNEQFF
>TRBD1|TRBJ1-5|TRBV29-1|.
TGCAGCGTAGCGGACAGGAGAGATCAGCCCCAGCATTTT
CSVADRRDQPQHF
>.|TRBJ2-5|TRBV7-2|once
TGTGCCAGCAGCTTACTAGAGACCCAGTACTTC
CASSLLETQYF
>TRBD2|TRBJ2-7|TRBV6-1|once
TGTGCCACCTCCTCTGGACTAGCGGGAGCTTACGAGCAGTACTTC
CATSSGLAGAYEQYF
>.|TRBJ2-3|TRBV6-5|.
TGTGCCAGCAGGATGGTGGTGACAGATACGCAGTATTTT
CASRMVVTDTQYF
>.|TRBJ2-7|TRBV4-3|.
TGCGCCAGCAGCCATGAGAGGAGGGACGAGCAGTACTTC
CASSHERRDEQYF
>.|TRBJ2-7|TRBV30|.
TGTGCCTGGAGTCCTTTCGACACTACCTCCTACGAGCAGTACTTC
CAWSPFDTTSYEQYF
>.|TRBJ1-1|TRBV6-6|.
TGTGCCAGCAGTCCCCCCGGGACGGGTAACACTGAAGCTTTCTTT
CASSPPGTGNTEAFF
>TRBD1|TRBJ2-2|TRBV5-1|.
TGCGCCAGCCAAGGGACAGGGGGTTCCGGGGAGCTGTTTTTT
CASQGTGGSGELFF
>.|TRBJ2-2|TRBV29-1|.
TGCAGCGTTCAGGGATCCACCGGGGAGCTGTTTTTT
CSVQGSTGELFF
>.|TRBJ2-7|TRBV10-3|once
TGTGCCATCAGTGAGGCAGGGTCCTACGAGCAGTACTTC
CAISEAGSYEQYF
>.|TRBJ1-1|TRBV7-9|.
TGTGCCAGCAGCTTAGGGCAGGGCCAGAACACTGAAGCTTTCTTT
CASSLGQGQNTEAFF
>.|TRBJ1-2|TRBV19|.
TGTGCCAGTCGGATCGTCGGTGGCTACACCTTC
CASRIVGGYTF
>.|TRBJ2-5|TRBV7-2|.
TGTGCCAGCAGCCTCCGCGAGACCCAGGGGACCCAGTACTTC
CASSLRETQGTQYF
>TRBD2|TRBJ2-1|TRBV5-4|.
TGTGCCAGCAGCCTGGGAGCTAGCGGGGGATACAATGAGCAGTTCTTC
CASSLGASGGYNEQFF
>TRBD1|TRBJ1-4|TRBV10-3|.
TGTGCCATCAGCCAAACAGGGGAAGGAGAAAAACTGTTTTTT
CAISQTGEGEKLFF
>.|TRBJ2-2|TRBV9|.
TGTGCCAGCAGCCCCCACACCGGGGAGCTGTTTTTT
CASSPHTGELFF
>TRBD2|TRBJ2-1|TRBV7-2|.
TGTGCCAGCAGCTCGACTAGCGGGATGTGGAATGAGCAGTTCTTC
CASSSTSGMWNEQFF
>TRBD1|TRBJ2-7|TRBV6-1|.
TGTGCCAGCAGTGATTGGGACAGAGCGAGCTCCTACGAGCAGTACTTC
CASSDWDRASSYEQYF
>TRBD1|TRBJ1-6|TRBV2|.
TGTGCCAGCAGGGGACAGGGTATAGATTCACCCCTCCACTTT
CASRGQGIDSPLHF
>.|TRBJ1-5|TRBV27|.
TGTGCCAGCAGTCCCATTACTGGGAATCAGCCCCAGCATTTT
CASSPITGNQPQHF
>.|TRBJ1-2|TRBV19|.
TGTGCCAGTAGCAGGGACGTTCAGGAGAACTATGGCTACACCTTC
CASSRDVQENYGYTF
>.|TRBJ1-5|TRBV30|.
TGTGCCGTATCCTCGGGACAACCAAATCAGCCCCAGCATTTT
CAVSSGQPNQPQHF
>.|TRBJ2-1|TRBV4-2|.
TGTGCCAGCAGCCAAGGGGACCAGGGCTCCTACAATGAGCAGTTCTTC
CASSQGDQGSYNEQFF
>.|TRBJ2-2|TRBV5-6|.
TGTGCCAGCAGCTTGTCCGGGACCGCAAACACCGGGGAGCTGTTTTTT
CASSLSGTANTGELFF
>TRBD2|TRBJ2-7|TRBV5-6|.
TGTGCCAGCAGCTTGGCAACTAGCGGGTTCTACGAGCAGTACTTC
CASSLATSGFYEQYF
>TRBD2|TRBJ2-7|TRBV10-3|.
TGTGCCATCAGTGAGCCCGGACTAGCGGAGAGTTACGAGCAGTACTTC
CAISEPGLAESYEQYF
>TRBD1|TRBJ2-5|TRBV7-9|.
TGTGCCAGCAGCCCACGGACAGGGGGCGTGGAGACCCAGTACTTC
CASSPRTGGVETQYF